These 8 T cell receptor beta chains originate from one sample sequenced in a study of T cell repertoires in cytomegalovirus infection. One entry per CDR3 protein, called by TCRdb with MiXCR from the reads. Among fewer than 550,000 distinct CDR3 sequences listed, about 11% were seen once. Sequencing was done on a sample of PBMCs. The receptor set was obtained from a human donor in good health (CMV status not recorded). Some clones in this sample may be carry-over from other donors' samples.

This clonotype was counted between two and nine times. CDR3 nucleotides: TGCAGTGCTCTAGGGGGACTAGCGGACAATGAGCAGTTCTTC. It translates to CSALGGLADNEQFF. The rearrangement joins TRBV20-1 to TRBJ2-1, with TRBD2 matching 11 bases. J lost 5 bases, V lost 5 bases, and 5 bases had no gene match. The CDR3 runs 14 residues. Germline V gene lookup returns CDR1 DFQATT and CDR2 SNEGSKA (reference sequence).

This clonotype was seen only a few times. This chain connects TRBV29-1 to TRBJ1-1; 7 positions agree with TRBD1. The V gene's germline CDR1 is SQVTM and CDR2 ANQGSEA. The CDR3 extends over 12 amino acids. Unmatched junction bases numbered 3, after V lost 7 bases and J lost 1 base. This CDR3 is CSGDRANTEAFF. The DNA for the CDR3 is TGCAGCGGAGACAGGGCGAACACTGAAGCTTTCTTT.

This clonotype was detected only once. This could be a read error, since a much larger clone is one nucleotide away. The DNA of the CDR3 is TGTACCAGCAGCTCCAACAGGGTTGGCTACACCTTC. This codes for CTSSSNRVGYTF. The chain employs TRBV7-2 and TRBJ1-2; possible D gene TRBD1, 6 bases. Trimming cost V 4 bases and J 7 bases, with 10 bases left between them. The CDR3 covers 12 residues. CDR1 and CDR2 from the germline V gene are SGHTA and FQGNSA.

This clonotype was seen a few times. The J gene is TRBJ2-5, the V gene TRBV30; 7 positions match TRBD1. Trimming at V came to 0 bases and at J to 6 bases, leaving 7 bases not matched to a gene. The CDR3 has 14 residues. Germline-derived CDR1 and CDR2 are GTSNPN and SVGIG (reference sequence). The CDR3 region is CAWSVGGSRQTQYF. For the CDR3, the DNA is TGTGCCTGGAGTGTAGGGGGCTCTAGGCAGACCCAGTACTTC.

This clonotype was seen repeatedly, ten times or more. The V and J genes are TRBV11-2 and TRBJ1-2; 10 nucleotides agree with TRBD1. From germline, CDR1 is SGHAT and CDR2 FQNNGV. V lost 8 bases, J lost 3 bases, and 15 bases stayed unmatched. The CDR3 is 17 residues long. CDR3 coding DNA: TGTGCCAGCCGCGCACCCCACCGGGACAGGGGATACTATGGCTACACCTTC. Its translation is CASRAPHRDRGYYGYTF. Complete variable domain (other parts from reference TRBV11-2 and TRBJ1-2): EAGVAQSPRYKIIEKRQSVAFWCNPISGHATLYWYQQILGQGPKLLIQFQNNGVVDDSQLPKDRFSAERLKGVDSTLKIQPAKLEDSAVYLCASRAPHRDRGYYGYTFGSGTRLTVV.

V is TRBV3-1 and J is TRBJ2-1; D is perhaps TRBD2 (5 bases). V was shortened by 4 bases and J by 4 bases, with 20 bases between the two germline ends. Per germline, CDR1 LGHDT and CDR2 YNNKEL (reference sequence). CDR3 length: 17 amino acids. The CDR3 sequence is CASSLSGRGRIYNEQFF. The CDR3 DNA reads as TGTGCCAGCAGCCTCAGTGGCAGAGGGCGGATATACAATGAGCAGTTCTTC.

This clonotype was picked up many times. The V gene is TRBV11-2, the J gene TRBJ2-7, with TRBD1 matching over 7 bases. V lost 3 bases to trimming and J lost 1 base; unmatched junction nucleotides: 6. The germline gives CDR1 SGHAT, CDR2 FQNNGV. This CDR3 is 15 amino acids long. The CDR3 reads CASSFDPGGSYEQYF. Here the CDR3 DNA reads TGTGCCAGCAGCTTCGATCCAGGGGGATCCTACGAGCAGTACTTC.

This chain links TRBV6-2 or TRBV6-3 with TRBJ1-6; 7 bases fit TRBD1. The CDR3 contains 14 residues. V dropped 6 bases and J dropped 7; count of bases not matched to a gene: 6. Germline CDR1 MNHEY, CDR2 SVGEGT. Here the CDR3 reads CASRDPRGNSPLHF. In DNA, the CDR3 is TGTGCCAGCAGGGACCCCAGGGGGAATTCACCCCTCCACTTT.